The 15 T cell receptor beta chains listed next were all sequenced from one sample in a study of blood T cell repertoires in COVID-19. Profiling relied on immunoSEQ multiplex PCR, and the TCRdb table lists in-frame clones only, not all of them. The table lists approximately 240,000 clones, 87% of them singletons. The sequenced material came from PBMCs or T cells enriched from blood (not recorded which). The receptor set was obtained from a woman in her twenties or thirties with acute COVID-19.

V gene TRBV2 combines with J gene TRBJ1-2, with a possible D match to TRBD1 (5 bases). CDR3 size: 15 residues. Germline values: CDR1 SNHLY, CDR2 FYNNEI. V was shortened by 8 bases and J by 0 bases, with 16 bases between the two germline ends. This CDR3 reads CASPKRGSSNYGYTF. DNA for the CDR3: TGTGCCAGCCCCAAAAGGGGCAGTTCTAACTATGGCTACACCTTC.

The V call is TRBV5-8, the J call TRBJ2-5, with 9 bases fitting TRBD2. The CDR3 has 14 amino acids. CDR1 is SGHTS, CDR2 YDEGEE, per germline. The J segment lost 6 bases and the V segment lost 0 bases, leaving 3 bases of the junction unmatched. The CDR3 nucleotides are TGTGCCAGCAGCTTGGGGGCTAGCGGGAAGACCCAGTACTTC. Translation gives CASSLGASGKTQYF.

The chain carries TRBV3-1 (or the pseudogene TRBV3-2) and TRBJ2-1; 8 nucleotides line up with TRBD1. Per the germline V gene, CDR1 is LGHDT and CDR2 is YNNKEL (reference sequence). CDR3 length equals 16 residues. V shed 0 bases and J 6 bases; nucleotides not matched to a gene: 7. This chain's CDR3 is CASSQDRPDRANEQFF. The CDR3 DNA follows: TGTGCCAGCAGCCAAGATAGGCCGGACAGGGCCAATGAGCAGTTCTTC.

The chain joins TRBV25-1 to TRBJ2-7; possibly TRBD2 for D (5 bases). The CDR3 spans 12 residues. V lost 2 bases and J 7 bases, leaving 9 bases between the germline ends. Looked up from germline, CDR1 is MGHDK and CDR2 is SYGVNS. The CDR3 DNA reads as TGTGCCAGCAGTGAAATAACGGGAGAGCAGTACTTC. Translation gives CASSEITGEQYF.

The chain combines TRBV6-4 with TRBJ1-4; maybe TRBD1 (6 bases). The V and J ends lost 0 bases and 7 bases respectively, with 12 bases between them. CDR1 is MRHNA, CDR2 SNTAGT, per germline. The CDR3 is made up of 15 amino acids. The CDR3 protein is CASSDSSGGGEKLFF. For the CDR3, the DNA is TGTGCCAGCAGTGACTCATCTGGGGGCGGTGAAAAACTGTTTTTT.

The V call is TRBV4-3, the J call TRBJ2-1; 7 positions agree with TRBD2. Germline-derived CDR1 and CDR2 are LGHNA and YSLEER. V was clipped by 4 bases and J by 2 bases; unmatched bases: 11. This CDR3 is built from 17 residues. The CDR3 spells CASSLTRGLAAYNEQFF. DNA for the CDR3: TGCGCCAGCAGCCTTACGAGGGGCCTAGCGGCCTACAATGAGCAGTTCTTC.

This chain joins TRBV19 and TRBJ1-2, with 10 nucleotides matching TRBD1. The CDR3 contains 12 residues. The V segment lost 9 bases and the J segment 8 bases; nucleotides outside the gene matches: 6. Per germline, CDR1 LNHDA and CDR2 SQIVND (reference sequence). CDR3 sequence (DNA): TGTGCCAGCGGGGACAGGGGAGGAGGCTACACCTTC. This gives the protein CASGDRGGGYTF.

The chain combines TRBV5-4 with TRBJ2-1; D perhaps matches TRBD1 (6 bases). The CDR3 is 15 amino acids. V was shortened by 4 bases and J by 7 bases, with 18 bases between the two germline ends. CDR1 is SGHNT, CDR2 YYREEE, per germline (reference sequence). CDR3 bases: TGTGCCAGCAGCGCCATACAGGGACCCACTAATGAGCAGTTCTTC. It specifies CASSAIQGPTNEQFF. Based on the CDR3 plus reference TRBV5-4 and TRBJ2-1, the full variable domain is ETGVTQSPTHLIKTRGQQVTLRCSSQSGHNTVSWYQQALGQGPQFIFQYYREEENGRGNFPPRFSGLQFPNYSSELNVNALELDDSALYLCASSAIQGPTNEQFFGPGTRLTVL.

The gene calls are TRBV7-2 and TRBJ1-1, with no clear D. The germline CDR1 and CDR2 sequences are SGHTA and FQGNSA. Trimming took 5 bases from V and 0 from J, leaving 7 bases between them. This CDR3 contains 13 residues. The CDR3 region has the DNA TGTGCCAGCAGCCCCTACCTGAACACTGAAGCTTTCTTT. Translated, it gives CASSPYLNTEAFF. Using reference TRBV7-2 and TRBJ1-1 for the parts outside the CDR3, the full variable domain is GAGVSQSPSNKVTEKGKDVELRCDPISGHTALYWYRQSLGQGLEFLIYFQGNSAPDKSGLPSDRFSAERTGGSVSTLTIQRTQQEDSAVYLCASSPYLNTEAFFGQGTRLTVV.

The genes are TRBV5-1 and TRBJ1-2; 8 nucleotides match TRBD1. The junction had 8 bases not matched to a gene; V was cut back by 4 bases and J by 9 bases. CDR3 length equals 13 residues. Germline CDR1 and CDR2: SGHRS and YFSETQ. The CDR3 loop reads CASSDGTGGSYTF. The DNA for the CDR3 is TGCGCCAGCAGCGACGGGACAGGAGGTAGCTACACCTTC.

The CDR3 DNA is TGTGCCAGCAGTCCAAGTACCGGGCCCCACGGACTAGCGGGAGGGCAAAATGAGCAGTTCTTC. It is translated as CASSPSTGPHGLAGGQNEQFF. The V and J genes are TRBV27 and TRBJ2-1; 15 bases align to TRBD2. The CDR3 extends over 21 amino acids. The germline V gene encodes CDR1 MNHEY and CDR2 SMNVEV (reference sequence). V shed 5 bases, J shed 7 bases, and the junction held 21 bases outside the gene matches.

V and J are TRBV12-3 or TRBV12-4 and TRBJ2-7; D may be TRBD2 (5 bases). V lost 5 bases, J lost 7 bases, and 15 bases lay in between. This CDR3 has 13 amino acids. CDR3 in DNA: TGTGCCAGCAGTGGGTCCCTGGGCGGGGAGCAGTACTTC. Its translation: CASSGSLGGEQYF.

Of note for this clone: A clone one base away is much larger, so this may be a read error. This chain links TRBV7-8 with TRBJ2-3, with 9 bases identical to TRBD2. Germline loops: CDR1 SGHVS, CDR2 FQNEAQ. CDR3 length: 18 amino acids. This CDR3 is CATSLWEGRGGPTDTQYF. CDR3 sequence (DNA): TGTGCCACCAGCTTATGGGAGGGGCGGGGGGGCCCCACAGATACGCAGTATTTT.

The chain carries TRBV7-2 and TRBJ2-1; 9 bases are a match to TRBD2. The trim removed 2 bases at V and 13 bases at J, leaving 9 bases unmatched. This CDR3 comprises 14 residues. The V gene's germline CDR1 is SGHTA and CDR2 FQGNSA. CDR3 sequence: CASSLIRAGGPQFF. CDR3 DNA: TGTGCCAGCAGCTTAATTAGGGCGGGAGGGCCACAGTTCTTC.

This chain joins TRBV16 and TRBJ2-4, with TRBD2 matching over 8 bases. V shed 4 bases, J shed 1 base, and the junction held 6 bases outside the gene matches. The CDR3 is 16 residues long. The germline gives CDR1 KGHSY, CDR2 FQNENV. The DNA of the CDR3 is TGTGCCAGCAGCCCCCCCGGGGGGGCGGCCAAAAACATTCAGTACTTC. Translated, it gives CASSPPGGAAKNIQYF.